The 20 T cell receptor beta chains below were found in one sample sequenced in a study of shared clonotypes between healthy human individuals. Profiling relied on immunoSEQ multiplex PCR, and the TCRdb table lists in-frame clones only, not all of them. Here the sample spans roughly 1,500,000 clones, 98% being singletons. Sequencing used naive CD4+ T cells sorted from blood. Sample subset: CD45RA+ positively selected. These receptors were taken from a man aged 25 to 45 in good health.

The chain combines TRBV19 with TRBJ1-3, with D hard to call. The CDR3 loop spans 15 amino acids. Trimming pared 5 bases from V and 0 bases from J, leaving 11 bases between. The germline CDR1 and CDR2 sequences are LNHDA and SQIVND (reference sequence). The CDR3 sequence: CASSLTTSSGNTIYF. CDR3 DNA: TGTGCCAGTAGTTTAACCACGAGCTCTGGAAACACCATATATTTT.

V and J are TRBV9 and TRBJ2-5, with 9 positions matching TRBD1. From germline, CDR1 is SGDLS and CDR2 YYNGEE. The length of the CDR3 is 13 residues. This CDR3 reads CASTGGPEETQYF. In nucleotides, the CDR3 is TGTGCTTCAACAGGGGGCCCCGAAGAGACCCAGTACTTC.

The CDR3, as DNA: TGTGCCAGCAGCTTGGCCGTGGTAGCCTCTGAGCAGTTCTTC. This gives the protein CASSLAVVASEQFF. The chain carries TRBV5-5 and TRBJ2-1; no definite D call. This CDR3 is built from 14 residues. Germline CDR1 and CDR2: SGHKS and YYEKEE (reference sequence). The V end was cut by 0 bases, the J end by 9 bases, with 13 bases between.

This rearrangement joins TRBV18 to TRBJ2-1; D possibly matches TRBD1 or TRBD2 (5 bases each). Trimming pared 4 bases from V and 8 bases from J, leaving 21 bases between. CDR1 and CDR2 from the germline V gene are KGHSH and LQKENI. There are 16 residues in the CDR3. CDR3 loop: CASSLRPGPDLYEQFF. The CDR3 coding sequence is TGTGCCAGCTCACTCCGTCCGGGACCCGATTTATATGAGCAGTTCTTC.

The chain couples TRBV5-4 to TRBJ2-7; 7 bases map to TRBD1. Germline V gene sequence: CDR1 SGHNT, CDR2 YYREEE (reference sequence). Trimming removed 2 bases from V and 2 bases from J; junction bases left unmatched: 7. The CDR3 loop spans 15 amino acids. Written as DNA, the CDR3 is TGTGCCAGCAGCTTAAAGGGACAGCTTACCTACGAGCAGTACTTC. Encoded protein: CASSLKGQLTYEQYF.

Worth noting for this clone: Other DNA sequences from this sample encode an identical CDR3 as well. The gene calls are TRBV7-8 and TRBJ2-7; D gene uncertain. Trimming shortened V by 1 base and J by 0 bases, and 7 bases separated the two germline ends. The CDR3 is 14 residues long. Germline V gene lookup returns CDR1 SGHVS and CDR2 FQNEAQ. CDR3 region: CASSLELGSYEQYF. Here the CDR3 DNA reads TGTGCCAGCAGCTTAGAATTGGGCTCCTACGAGCAGTACTTC.

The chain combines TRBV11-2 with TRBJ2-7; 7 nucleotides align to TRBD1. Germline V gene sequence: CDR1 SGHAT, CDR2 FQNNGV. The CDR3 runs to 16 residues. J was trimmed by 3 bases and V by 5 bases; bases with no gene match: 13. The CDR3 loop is CASSHNTGQAHYEQYF. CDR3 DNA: TGTGCCAGCAGCCACAACACCGGACAGGCACACTACGAGCAGTACTTC.

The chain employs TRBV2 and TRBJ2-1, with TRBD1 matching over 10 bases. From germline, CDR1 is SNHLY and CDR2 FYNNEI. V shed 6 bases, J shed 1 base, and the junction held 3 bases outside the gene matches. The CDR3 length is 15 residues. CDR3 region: CASSADRGSYNEQFF. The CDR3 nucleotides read TGTGCCAGCAGCGCGGACAGGGGGTCCTACAATGAGCAGTTCTTC.

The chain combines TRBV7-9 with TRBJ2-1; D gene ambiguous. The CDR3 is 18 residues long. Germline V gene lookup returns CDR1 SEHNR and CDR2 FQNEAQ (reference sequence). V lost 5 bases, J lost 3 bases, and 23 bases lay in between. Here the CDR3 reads CASSIGVIGLGNYNEQFF. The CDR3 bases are TGTGCCAGCAGCATTGGTGTGATTGGGCTAGGAAACTACAATGAGCAGTTCTTC.

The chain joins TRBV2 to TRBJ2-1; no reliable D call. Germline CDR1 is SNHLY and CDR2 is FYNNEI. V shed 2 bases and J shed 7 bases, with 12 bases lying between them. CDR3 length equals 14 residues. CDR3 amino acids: CASSETISPNEQFF. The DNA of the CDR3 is TGTGCCAGCAGTGAAACTATCAGTCCGAATGAGCAGTTCTTC.

The chain's CDR3 is CASSQGQAETQYF. DNA of the CDR3: TGCGCCAGCAGCCAGGGCCAAGCAGAGACCCAGTACTTC. V gene TRBV5-1 combines with J gene TRBJ2-5; possibly TRBD1 for D (5 bases). Germline lookup yields CDR1 SGHRS and CDR2 YFSETQ. V lost 4 bases and J 4 bases, leaving 11 bases between the germline ends. The CDR3 contains 13 residues. Full variable domain (rest looked up from reference TRBV5-1 and TRBJ2-5): KAGVTQTPRYLIKTRGQQVTLSCSPISGHRSVSWYQQTPGQGLQFLFEYFSETQRNKGNFPGRFSGRQFSNSRSEMNVSTLELGDSALYLCASSQGQAETQYFGPGTRLLVL.

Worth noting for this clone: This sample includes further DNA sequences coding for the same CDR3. The CDR3 DNA is TGTGCCAGCAGCGTATTGGGGGATACGCAGTATTTT. This codes for CASSVLGDTQYF. The V and J genes are TRBV9 and TRBJ2-3; D gene ambiguous. The V gene lost 1 base and the J gene lost 6 bases, with 6 bases spanning the gap. Germline V gene lookup returns CDR1 SGDLS and CDR2 YYNGEE. The CDR3 loop spans 12 amino acids.

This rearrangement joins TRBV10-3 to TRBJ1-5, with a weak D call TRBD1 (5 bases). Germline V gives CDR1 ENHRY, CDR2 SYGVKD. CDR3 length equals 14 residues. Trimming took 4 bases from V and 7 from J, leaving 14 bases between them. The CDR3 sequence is CAISASGEGQPQHF. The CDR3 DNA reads TGTGCCATCAGTGCCTCGGGGGAGGGACAGCCCCAGCATTTT.

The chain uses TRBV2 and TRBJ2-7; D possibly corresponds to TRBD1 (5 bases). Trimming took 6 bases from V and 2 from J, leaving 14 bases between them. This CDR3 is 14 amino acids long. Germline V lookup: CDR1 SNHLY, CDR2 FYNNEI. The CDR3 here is CASRETGPTYEQYF. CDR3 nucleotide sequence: TGTGCCAGCAGGGAAACAGGACCTACCTACGAGCAGTACTTC.

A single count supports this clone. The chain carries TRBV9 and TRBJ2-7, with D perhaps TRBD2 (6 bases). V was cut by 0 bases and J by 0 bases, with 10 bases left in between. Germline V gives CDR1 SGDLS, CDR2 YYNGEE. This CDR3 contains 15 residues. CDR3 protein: CASSVGAGLSYEQYF. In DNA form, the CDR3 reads TGTGCCAGCAGCGTAGGGGCGGGACTCTCCTACGAGCAGTACTTC.

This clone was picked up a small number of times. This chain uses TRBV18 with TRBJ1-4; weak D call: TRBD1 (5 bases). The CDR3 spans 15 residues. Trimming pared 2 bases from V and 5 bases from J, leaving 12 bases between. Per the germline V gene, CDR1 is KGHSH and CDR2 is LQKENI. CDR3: CASSPGATGNEKLFF. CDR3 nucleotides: TGTGCCAGCTCACCAGGGGCGACGGGAAATGAAAAACTGTTTTTT.

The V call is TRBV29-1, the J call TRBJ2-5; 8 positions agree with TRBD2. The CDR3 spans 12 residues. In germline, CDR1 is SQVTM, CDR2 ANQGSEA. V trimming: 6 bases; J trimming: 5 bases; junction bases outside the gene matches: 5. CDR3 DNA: TGCAGCGTGGACCGGGAGGGGGAGACCCAGTACTTC. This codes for CSVDREGETQYF.

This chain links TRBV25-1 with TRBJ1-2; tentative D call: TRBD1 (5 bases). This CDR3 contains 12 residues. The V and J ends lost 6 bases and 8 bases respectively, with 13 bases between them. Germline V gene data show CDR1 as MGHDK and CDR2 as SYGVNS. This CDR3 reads CASRVAGQGYTF. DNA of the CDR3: TGTGCCAGCAGGGTGGCGGGGCAGGGCTACACCTTC.

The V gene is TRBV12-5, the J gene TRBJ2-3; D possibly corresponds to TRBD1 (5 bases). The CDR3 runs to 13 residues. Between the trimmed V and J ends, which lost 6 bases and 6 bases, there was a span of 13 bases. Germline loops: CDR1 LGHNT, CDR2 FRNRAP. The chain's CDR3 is CASGSYGADTQYF. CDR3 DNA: TGTGCTAGTGGATCGTATGGGGCTGATACGCAGTATTTT.

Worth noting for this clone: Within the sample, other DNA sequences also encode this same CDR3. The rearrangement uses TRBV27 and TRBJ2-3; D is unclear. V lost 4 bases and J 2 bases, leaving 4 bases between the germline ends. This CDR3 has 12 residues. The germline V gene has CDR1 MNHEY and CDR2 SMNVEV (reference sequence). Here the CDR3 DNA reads TGTGCCAGCAGTTCTCACACAGATACGCAGTATTTT. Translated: CASSSHTDTQYF.